The next 21 T cell receptor beta chains were all read from a single sample in a study of cytomegalovirus exposure and HLA in healthy donors. The primer mix had 60 Vbeta and 13 Jbeta primers. The data were produced by immunoSEQ multiplex PCR, yet TCRdb's version contains in-frame clones alone and is incomplete. Here the sample spans 110,000 to 150,000 clones, 75% to 85% being singletons. Source material: PBMCs. The origin of the receptors is a female donor in good health and CMV-seronegative.

CDR3 nucleotide sequence: TGCGCCAGCCGACATTCCTTACAGGGGGCTAGAGAAGCTTTCTTT. It codes for CASRHSLQGAREAFF. V usage is TRBV5-1 and J usage is TRBJ1-1; 9 bases align to TRBD1. There are 15 residues in the CDR3. In germline, CDR1 is SGHRS, CDR2 YFSETQ. Trimming at V came to 7 bases and at J to 8 bases, leaving 15 bases not matched to a gene.

The rearrangement uses TRBV4-1 and TRBJ1-5; D gene ambiguous. V was cut by 4 bases and J by 0 bases, with 10 bases left in between. This CDR3 has 15 residues. Per the germline V gene, CDR1 is MGHRA and CDR2 is YSYEKL. This CDR3 reads CASSLQTSSNQPQHF. Written as DNA, the CDR3 is TGCGCCAGCAGCCTACAGACTAGTAGCAATCAGCCCCAGCATTTT.

The genes are TRBV7-9 and TRBJ1-2, with D possibly matching TRBD1 (6 bases). Germline CDR1 is SEHNR and CDR2 is FQNEAQ (reference sequence). This CDR3 contains 15 residues. V was clipped by 4 bases and J by 7 bases, with 19 bases between them. CDR3 sequence (DNA): TGTGCCAGCAGCTGGGGCGAGGGGGGGGCCGGTGGCTACACCTTC. Translating gives CASSWGEGGAGGYTF.

The chain combines TRBV7-3 with TRBJ2-7, with unresolved D. This CDR3 contains 14 residues. V shed 2 bases and J shed 2 bases, with 10 bases lying between them. In germline, CDR1 is SGHTA, CDR2 FQGTGA. The chain's CDR3 is CASSLDGLTYEQYF. CDR3 nucleotide sequence: TGTGCCAGCAGCTTAGATGGGCTGACCTACGAGCAGTACTTC.

The CDR3 reads CASSPSGETDTQYF. The CDR3 DNA follows: TGTGCCAGTAGTCCATCAGGGGAAACAGATACGCAGTATTTT. The V call is TRBV19, the J call TRBJ2-3, with D possibly TRBD1 on 6 matching bases. Germline V CDR1 and CDR2: LNHDA, SQIVND (reference sequence). Deletions cut 5 bases from V and 3 bases from J, with 12 bases between. The CDR3 is 14 residues long.

The chain uses TRBV30 and TRBJ2-5; TRBD1 might be the D (5 bases). The DNA end is a closer match to TRBJ2-7, so the J assignment may be wrong. The CDR3 spans 13 residues. Germline V gene lookup returns CDR1 GTSNPN and CDR2 SVGIG (reference sequence). CDR3 nucleotide sequence: TGTGCCTGGACCTGGGGCAGCTCCTACGAGCAGTACTTC. Its translation is CAWTWGSSYEQYF.

In its sample, this clone was seen once. This rearrangement joins TRBV7-9 to TRBJ2-3; 10 nucleotides match TRBD2. With 1 base clipped from V and 2 bases from J, the junction kept 6 bases outside the gene matches. The CDR3 has 17 amino acids. Per the germline V gene, CDR1 is SEHNR and CDR2 is FQNEAQ (reference sequence). The CDR3 sequence is CASSLGRLAGNTDTQYF. The CDR3 DNA reads TGTGCCAGCAGCTTAGGCCGACTAGCGGGTAACACAGATACGCAGTATTTT.

This clone was observed a handful of times. The rearrangement joins TRBV2 to TRBJ1-5; 8 bases are a match to TRBD1. V trimming: 7 bases; J trimming: 4 bases; junction bases outside the gene matches: 3. The germline CDR1 and CDR2 sequences are SNHLY and FYNNEI. The CDR3 loop spans 13 amino acids. The CDR3 DNA is TGTGCCAGCATTCAGGGGGCAAATCAGCCCCAGCATTTT. Its translation is CASIQGANQPQHF.

This clone was seen more than once but under ten times. The chain employs TRBV5-5 and TRBJ1-4; possible D gene TRBD1, 6 bases. V lost 0 bases and J 8 bases, leaving 11 bases between the germline ends. Germline-derived CDR1 and CDR2 are SGHKS and YYEKEE (reference sequence). The CDR3 sequence is 14 residues long. The DNA for the CDR3 is TGTGCCAGCAGCTTGGGGACAGCCCTAGAAAAACTGTTTTTT. Its translation: CASSLGTALEKLFF. The full variable domain, its missing parts supplied by reference TRBV5-5 and TRBJ1-4, is DAGVTQSPTHLIKTRGQQVTLRCSPISGHKSVSWYQQVLGQGPQFIFQYYEKEERGRGNFPDRFSARQFPNYSSELNVNALLLGDSALYLCASSLGTALEKLFFGSGTQLSVL.

This clone was recorded only once. This chain links TRBV28 with TRBJ1-1; no definite D call. V was clipped by 3 bases and J by 3 bases, with 5 bases between them. Per the germline V gene, CDR1 is MDHEN and CDR2 is SYDVKM. There are 12 residues in the CDR3. CDR3 sequence: CASSLGDTEAFF. CDR3 bases: TGTGCCAGCAGTTTGGGAGACACTGAAGCTTTCTTT.

Here the CDR3 reads CASSPLTSDDEQYF. In DNA form, the CDR3 reads TGCGCCAGCAGCCCACTCACTAGCGACGACGAGCAGTACTTC. The chain recombines TRBV4-1 with TRBJ2-7; TRBD2 matches at 7 bases. J lost 5 bases, V lost 4 bases, and 8 bases had no gene match. The CDR3 is 14 residues long. CDR1 and CDR2 from the germline V gene are MGHRA and YSYEKL.

This chain links TRBV2 with TRBJ2-7, with TRBD2 as a possible D gene (6 bases). CDR1 and CDR2 from the germline V gene are SNHLY and FYNNEI. The CDR3 length is 14 residues. V shed 9 bases and J shed 0 bases, with 15 bases lying between them. The CDR3 loop reads CASFLAESSYEQYF. The CDR3 nucleotides are TGTGCCAGTTTTTTAGCGGAAAGCTCCTACGAGCAGTACTTC.

This clone was seen only a few times. The V gene is TRBV5-1, the J gene TRBJ1-1, with D perhaps matching TRBD1 (5 bases). The CDR3 extends over 15 amino acids. V was cut by 0 bases and J by 2 bases, with 11 bases left in between. Germline V CDR1 and CDR2: SGHRS, YFSETQ. The DNA for the CDR3 is TGCGCCAGCAGCTTGGCCTCGGGACTTAACACTGAAGCTTTCTTT. Its translation is CASSLASGLNTEAFF.

This clone was detected a few times. The rearrangement joins TRBV29-1 to TRBJ1-2, with D maybe TRBD1 (6 bases). This CDR3 spans 12 amino acids. With 1 base removed from V and 7 bases from J, the gap between germline ends came to 10 bases. CDR1 and CDR2 (germline): SQVTM, ANQGSEA. The CDR3 sequence: CSVEVGAGGYTF. Written as DNA, the CDR3 is TGCAGCGTTGAAGTGGGGGCAGGTGGCTACACCTTC.

The CDR3 coding sequence is TGCGCCAGCAGCCAACTCGAACAGGGGAACTATGGCTACACCTTC. Translation: CASSQLEQGNYGYTF. The J gene is TRBJ1-2, the V gene TRBV4-3; 7 positions agree with TRBD1. This CDR3 has 15 residues. V was pared by 2 bases and J by 2 bases, with 5 bases of the junction left unmatched. Per the germline V gene, CDR1 is LGHNA and CDR2 is YSLEER.

The CDR3 sequence: CAWNFGARTDTQYF. The CDR3, as DNA: TGTGCCTGGAATTTCGGAGCCCGCACAGATACGCAGTATTTT. This rearrangement joins TRBV30 to TRBJ2-3; D remains unclear. The V gene lost 4 bases and the J gene lost 1 base, with 12 bases spanning the gap. The CDR3 totals 14 residues. Per the germline V gene, CDR1 is GTSNPN and CDR2 is SVGIG (reference sequence).

This chain joins TRBV12-5 and TRBJ1-1; D is ambiguous. The germline V gene has CDR1 LGHNT and CDR2 FRNRAP. The CDR3 is 16 amino acids. With 6 bases removed from V and 0 bases from J, the gap between germline ends came to 17 bases. The CDR3 reads CASGRGRSTVNTEAFF. CDR3 in DNA: TGTGCTAGTGGCCGTGGCCGCAGTACAGTGAACACTGAAGCTTTCTTT.

This clone is a singleton in its sample. This sequence joins TRBV7-8 and TRBJ2-5; D is possibly TRBD2 (5 bases). V was shortened by 7 bases and J by 1 base, with 19 bases between the two germline ends. Germline V CDR1 and CDR2: SGHVS, FQNEAQ. This CDR3 region has 16 residues. CDR3 sequence reads: CASNHLGQRSQETQYF. CDR3 sequence (DNA): TGTGCCAGCAACCACCTAGGTCAGCGGTCCCAAGAGACCCAGTACTTC.

This clone was detected only a few times. The CDR3 DNA reads TGCGCCAGCAGCCTCAGACAGGGTAATCAGCCCCAGCATTTT. Translated: CASSLRQGNQPQHF. The V gene is TRBV4-3, the J gene TRBJ1-5; 7 positions agree with TRBD1. J was trimmed by 4 bases and V by 4 bases; bases with no gene match: 4. The CDR3 loop spans 14 amino acids. The germline V gene encodes CDR1 LGHNA and CDR2 YSLEER.

This sequence joins TRBV6-7 and TRBJ2-1; 16 bases line up with TRBD2. TRBV6-7 counts as an open reading frame of uncertain function. Trimming removed 2 bases from V and 0 bases from J; junction bases left unmatched: 7. The CDR3 extends over 20 amino acids. The CDR3 here is CASSYRGLAGGPSSYNEQFF. The CDR3 nucleotides are TGTGCCAGCAGTTACAGGGGACTAGCGGGGGGGCCGAGCTCCTACAATGAGCAGTTCTTC.

The CDR3 loop is CASGSGVQETQYF. Here the CDR3 DNA reads TGTGCTAGTGGTTCGGGAGTTCAAGAGACCCAGTACTTC. V is TRBV12-5 and J is TRBJ2-5; tentatively, D is TRBD2 (6 bases). V dropped 4 bases and J dropped 2 bases, with 8 bases sitting between them. The CDR3 contains 13 residues. The germline V gene encodes CDR1 LGHNT and CDR2 FRNRAP.